This TCR beta chain was identified during a study of T-cell reconstitution after alpha-beta-depleted transplantation in children. Preparation of the TCRbeta library used unique molecular identifiers. TCRdb analysed the PCR reads with MiXCR anew, one entry per CDR3 protein. Of roughly 200,000 distinct CDR3 sequences in the sample, roughly 6.6% were seen once. The sample holds many counts of this clonotype. V was pared by 2 bases and J by 0 bases, with 4 bases between. This CDR3 contains 14 residues. The germline CDR1 and CDR2 sequences are MNHNS and SASEGT. Sequencing used PBMCs, obtained before TCRalphabeta/CD19-depleted stem cell transplant. V is TRBV6-1 and J is TRBJ1-4, with unresolved D. This sequence originates from a boy aged 2 to 10 with acute lymphoblastic leukemia, due to receive a stem cell transplant. CDR3 region: CASSEPTTNEKLFF. DNA of the CDR3: TGTGCCAGCAGTGAACCGACAACTAATGAAAAACTGTTTTTT.